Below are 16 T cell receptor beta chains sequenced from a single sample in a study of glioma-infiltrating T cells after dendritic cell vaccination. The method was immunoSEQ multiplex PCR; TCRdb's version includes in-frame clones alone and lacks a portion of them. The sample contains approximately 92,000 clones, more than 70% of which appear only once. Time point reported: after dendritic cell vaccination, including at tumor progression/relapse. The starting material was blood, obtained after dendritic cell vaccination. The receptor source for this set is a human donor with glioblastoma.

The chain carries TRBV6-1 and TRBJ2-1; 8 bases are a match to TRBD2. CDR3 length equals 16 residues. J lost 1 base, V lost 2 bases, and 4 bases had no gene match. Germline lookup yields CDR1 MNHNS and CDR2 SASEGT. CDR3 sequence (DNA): TGTGCCAGCAGTGAATTTGGCGGGAGGTCCTACAATGAGCAGTTCTTC. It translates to CASSEFGGRSYNEQFF.

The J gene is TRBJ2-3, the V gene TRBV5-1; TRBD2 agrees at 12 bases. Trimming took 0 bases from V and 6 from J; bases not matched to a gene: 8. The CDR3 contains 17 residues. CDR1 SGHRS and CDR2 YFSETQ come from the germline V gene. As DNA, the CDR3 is TGCGCCAGCAGCTTGGCCCCTAGCGGGAGGGGATCCGATACGCAGTATTTT. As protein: CASSLAPSGRGSDTQYF.

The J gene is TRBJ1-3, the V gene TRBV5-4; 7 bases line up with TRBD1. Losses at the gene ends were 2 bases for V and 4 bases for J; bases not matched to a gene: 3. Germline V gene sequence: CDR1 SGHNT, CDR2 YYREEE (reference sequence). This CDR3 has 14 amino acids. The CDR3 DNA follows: TGTGCCAGCAGCTTAGGGACAGACGGAAACACCATATATTTT. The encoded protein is CASSLGTDGNTIYF.

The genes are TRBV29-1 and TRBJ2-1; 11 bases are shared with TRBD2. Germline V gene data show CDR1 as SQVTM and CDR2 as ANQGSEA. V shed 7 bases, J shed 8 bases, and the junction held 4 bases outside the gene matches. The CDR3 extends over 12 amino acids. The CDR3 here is CSGSGGAYEQFF. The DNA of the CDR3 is TGCAGCGGTAGCGGGGGGGCATATGAGCAGTTCTTC.

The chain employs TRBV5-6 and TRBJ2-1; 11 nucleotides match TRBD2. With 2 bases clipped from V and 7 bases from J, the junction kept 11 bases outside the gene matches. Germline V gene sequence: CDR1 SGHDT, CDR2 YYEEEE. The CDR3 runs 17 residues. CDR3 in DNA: TGTGCCAGCAGCTTCACTAGCGGGAGTCGGGTTTTGAATGAGCAGTTCTTC. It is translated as CASSFTSGSRVLNEQFF.

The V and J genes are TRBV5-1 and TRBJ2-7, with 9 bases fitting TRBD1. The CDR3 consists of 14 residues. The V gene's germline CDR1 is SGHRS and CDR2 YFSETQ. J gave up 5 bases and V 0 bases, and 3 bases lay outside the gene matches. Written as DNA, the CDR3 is TGCGCCAGCAGCTTGGTGGGGACAGGGAACGAGCAGTACTTC. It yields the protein CASSLVGTGNEQYF.

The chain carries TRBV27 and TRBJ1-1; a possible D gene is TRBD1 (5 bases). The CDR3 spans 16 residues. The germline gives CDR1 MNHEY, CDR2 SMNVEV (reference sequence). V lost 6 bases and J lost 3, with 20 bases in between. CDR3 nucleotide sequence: TGTGCCAGCAGAACCAGGGCGCGTCCTTCACACACTGAAGCTTTCTTT. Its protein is CASRTRARPSHTEAFF.

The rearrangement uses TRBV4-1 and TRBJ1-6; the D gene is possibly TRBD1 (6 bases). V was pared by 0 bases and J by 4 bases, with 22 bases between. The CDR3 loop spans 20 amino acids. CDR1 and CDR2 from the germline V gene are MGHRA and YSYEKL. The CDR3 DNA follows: TGCGCCAGCAGCCAAGATGACGATCACAGGGCGAATTATTATAATTCACCCCTCCACTTT. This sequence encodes CASSQDDDHRANYYNSPLHF.

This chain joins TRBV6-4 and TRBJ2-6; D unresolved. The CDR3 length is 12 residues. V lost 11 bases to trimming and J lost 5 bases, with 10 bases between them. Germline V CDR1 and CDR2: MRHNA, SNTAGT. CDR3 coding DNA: TGTGCCGGCTTCTGTTGGGCCAACGTCCTGACTTTC. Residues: CAGFCWANVLTF.

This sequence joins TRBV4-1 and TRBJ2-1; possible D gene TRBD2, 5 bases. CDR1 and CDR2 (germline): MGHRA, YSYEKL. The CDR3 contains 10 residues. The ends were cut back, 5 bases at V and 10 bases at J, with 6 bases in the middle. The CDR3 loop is CASSGGEQFF. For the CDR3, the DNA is TGCGCCAGCAGCGGAGGCGAGCAGTTCTTC.

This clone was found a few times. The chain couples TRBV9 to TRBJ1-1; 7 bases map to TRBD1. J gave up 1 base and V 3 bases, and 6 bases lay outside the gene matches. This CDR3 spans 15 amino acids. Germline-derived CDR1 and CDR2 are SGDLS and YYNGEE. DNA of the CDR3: TGTGCCAGCAGCGCAACCGGGACAGAGAACACTGAAGCTTTCTTT. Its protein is CASSATGTENTEAFF.

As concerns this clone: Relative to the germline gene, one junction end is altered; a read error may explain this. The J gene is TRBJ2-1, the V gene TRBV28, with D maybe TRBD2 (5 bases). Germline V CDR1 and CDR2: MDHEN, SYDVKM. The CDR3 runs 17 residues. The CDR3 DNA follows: TGTGCCTGCAGTTCGGACTTAAAGGCCGAGTCCTACAATGAGCAGTTCTTC. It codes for CACSSDLKAESYNEQFF.

In DNA, the CDR3 is TGTGCCAGCAGCCCCAAACTAGCGGGGGCCACAGTCACAGATACGCAGTATTTT. Translation: CASSPKLAGATVTDTQYF. The genes are TRBV9 and TRBJ2-3; 11 nucleotides line up with TRBD2. Germline V gene sequence: CDR1 SGDLS, CDR2 YYNGEE. The CDR3 sequence is 18 residues long. Trimming cost V 4 bases and J 2 bases; bases outside gene matches: 12.

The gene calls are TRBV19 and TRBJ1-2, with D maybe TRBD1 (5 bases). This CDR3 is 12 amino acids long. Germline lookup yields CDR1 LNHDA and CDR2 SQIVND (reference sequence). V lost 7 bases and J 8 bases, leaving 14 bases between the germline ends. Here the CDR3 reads CASNLRKGGYTF. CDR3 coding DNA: TGTGCCAGTAATCTCAGGAAGGGGGGCTACACCTTC.

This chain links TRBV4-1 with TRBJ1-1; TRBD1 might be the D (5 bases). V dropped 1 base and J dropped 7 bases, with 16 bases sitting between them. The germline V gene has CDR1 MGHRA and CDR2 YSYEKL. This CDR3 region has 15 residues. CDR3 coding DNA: TGCGCCAGCAGCCAAGGACGGGCAGGGAGGGGTGAAGCTTTCTTT. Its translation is CASSQGRAGRGEAFF.

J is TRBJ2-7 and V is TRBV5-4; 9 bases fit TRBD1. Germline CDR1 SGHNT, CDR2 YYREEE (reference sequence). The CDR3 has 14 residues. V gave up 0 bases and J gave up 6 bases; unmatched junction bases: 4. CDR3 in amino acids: CASSLGDRVSEQYF. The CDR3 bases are TGTGCCAGCAGCTTGGGGGACAGGGTATCCGAGCAGTACTTC.